The source of this T cell receptor (beta chain) is a study of breast tumors, draining lymph nodes, adjacent tissues. TCRdb reprocessed the multiplex PCR reads with MiXCR, giving one entry per CDR3 protein. The repertoire holds 100,000 or so distinct CDR3 sequences, with 21% as singletons. Axillary draining lymph nodes of breast cancer patients supplied the node samples. Trimming at V came to 2 bases and at J to 7 bases, leaving 8 bases not matched to a gene. This CDR3 is built from 15 residues. CDR1 and CDR2 (germline): GTSNPN, SVGIG (reference sequence). Findings and caveats of the study: Tumor and nontumor repertoires were significantly more similar in luminal-like than in basal-like breast cancer.

This clonotype was observed a few times. Antigen: not known. The clonotype comes from a female donor with breast cancer. Some clones in this sample may be carry-over from other donors' samples. Sequencing input: axillary lymph node tissue. V and J are TRBV30 and TRBJ1-5, with 10 nucleotides matching TRBD1. The CDR3 DNA reads TGTGCCTGGAGTCTTGGGACAGGGGTGGGCCAGCCCCAGCATTTT. This codes for CAWSLGTGVGQPQHF.